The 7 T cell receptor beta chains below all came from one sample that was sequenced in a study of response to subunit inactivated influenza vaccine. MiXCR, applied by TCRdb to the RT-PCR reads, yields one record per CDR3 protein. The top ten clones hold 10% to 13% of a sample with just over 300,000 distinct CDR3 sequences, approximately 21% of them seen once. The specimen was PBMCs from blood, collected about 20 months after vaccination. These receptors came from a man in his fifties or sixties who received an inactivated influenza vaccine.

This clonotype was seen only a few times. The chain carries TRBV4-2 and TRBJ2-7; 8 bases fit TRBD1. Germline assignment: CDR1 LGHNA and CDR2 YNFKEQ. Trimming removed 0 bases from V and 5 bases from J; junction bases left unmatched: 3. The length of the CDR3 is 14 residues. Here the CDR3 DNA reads TGTGCCAGCAGCCAAGAGCAGGGGGCGAACGAGCAGTACTTC. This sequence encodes CASSQEQGANEQYF.

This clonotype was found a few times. The CDR3 is CASSGRGLAGAKNIQYF. CDR3 coding DNA: TGTGCCAGCAGCGGACGGGGACTAGCGGGTGCCAAAAACATTCAGTACTTC. The rearrangement joins TRBV3-1 to TRBJ2-4; 12 bases fit TRBD2. This CDR3 has 17 amino acids. Germline assignment: CDR1 LGHDT and CDR2 YNNKEL (reference sequence). The J segment lost 1 base and the V segment lost 5 bases, leaving 6 bases of the junction unmatched. The full variable domain, rest sourced from reference TRBV3-1 and TRBJ2-4, is DTAVSQTPKYLVTQMGNDKSIKCEQNLGHDTMYWYKQDSKKFLKIMFSYNNKELIINETVPNRFSPKSPDKAHLNLHINSLELGDSAVYFCASSGRGLAGAKNIQYFGAGTRLSVL.

The CDR3 DNA follows: TGTGCCAGCAGCGGAATAGCGGGAGGCTACACCGGGGAGCTGTTTTTT. Translating it yields CASSGIAGGYTGELFF. The V and J genes are TRBV9 and TRBJ2-2, with 10 positions matching TRBD2. This CDR3 is 16 amino acids long. Germline V CDR1 and CDR2: SGDLS, YYNGEE. The trim removed 3 bases at V and 3 bases at J, leaving 5 bases unmatched.

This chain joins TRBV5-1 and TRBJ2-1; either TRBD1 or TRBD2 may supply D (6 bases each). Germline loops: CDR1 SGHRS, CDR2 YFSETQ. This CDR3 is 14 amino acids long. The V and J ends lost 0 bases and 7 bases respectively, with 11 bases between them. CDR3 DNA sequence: TGCGCCAGCAGCTTGGATGGGGGGCCAAATGAGCAGTTCTTC. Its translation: CASSLDGGPNEQFF. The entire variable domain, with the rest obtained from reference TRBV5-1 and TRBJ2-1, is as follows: KAGVTQTPRYLIKTRGQQVTLSCSPISGHRSVSWYQQTPGQGLQFLFEYFSETQRNKGNFPGRFSGRQFSNSRSEMNVSTLELGDSALYLCASSLDGGPNEQFFGPGTRLTVL.

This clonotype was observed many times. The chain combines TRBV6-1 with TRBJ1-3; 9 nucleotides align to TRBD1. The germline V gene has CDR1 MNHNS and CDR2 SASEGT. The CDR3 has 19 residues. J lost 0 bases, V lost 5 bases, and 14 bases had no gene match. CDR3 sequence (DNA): TGTGCCAGCAGTCTCCCGACAAACAGGGGGCCCGACTCTGGAAACACCATATATTTT. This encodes CASSLPTNRGPDSGNTIYF.

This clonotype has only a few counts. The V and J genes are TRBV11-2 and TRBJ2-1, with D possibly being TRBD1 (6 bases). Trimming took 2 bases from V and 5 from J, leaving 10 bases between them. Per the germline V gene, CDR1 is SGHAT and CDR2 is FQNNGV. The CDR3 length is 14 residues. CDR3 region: CASSLWAGDNEQFF. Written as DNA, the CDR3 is TGTGCCAGCAGCTTATGGGCAGGGGACAATGAGCAGTTCTTC.

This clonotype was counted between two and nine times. The DNA of the CDR3 is TGCAGTGCCACAGGGGGGGCAACTAATGAAAAACTGTTTTTT. The encoded protein is CSATGGATNEKLFF. The gene calls are TRBV20-1 and TRBJ1-4, with 8 bases lining up with TRBD1. V dropped 6 bases and J dropped 0; count of bases not matched to a gene: 3. The CDR3 is 14 residues long. The germline gives CDR1 DFQATT, CDR2 SNEGSKA (reference sequence).